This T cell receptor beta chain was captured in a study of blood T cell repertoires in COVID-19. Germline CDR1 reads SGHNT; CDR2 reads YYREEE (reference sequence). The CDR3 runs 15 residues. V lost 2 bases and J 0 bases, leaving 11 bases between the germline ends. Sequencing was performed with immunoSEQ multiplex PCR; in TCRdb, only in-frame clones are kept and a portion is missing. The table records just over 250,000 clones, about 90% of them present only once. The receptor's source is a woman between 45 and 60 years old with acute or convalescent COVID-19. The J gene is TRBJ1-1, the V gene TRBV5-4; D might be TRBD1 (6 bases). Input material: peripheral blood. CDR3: CASSFGGQVNTEAFF. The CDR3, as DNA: TGTGCCAGCAGCTTCGGGGGGCAGGTGAACACTGAAGCTTTCTTT.